This T cell receptor beta chain stems from a study of blood T cell repertoires in COVID-19. In the study overall: The United States, Italy and Spain were the sources of the acute and convalescent COVID-19 samples.

In the original analysis: Estimation of nucleated cell counts was performed using reference gene primer amplification. This table comes from immunoSEQ multiplex PCR, and its TCRdb copy is limited to in-frame clones, with some not included. The V and J calls and the clone size are those of that table, but D and trimming were determined from the DNA. The table includes approximately 240,000 clones, 70% to 90% detected once. Germline CDR1 and CDR2: MNHEY and SVGAGI. Losses at the gene ends were 6 bases for V and 7 bases for J; bases not matched to a gene: 6. The CDR3 is 14 amino acids. This clone was recorded once.

The V call is TRBV6-5, the J call TRBJ2-1, with TRBD2 matching 10 bases. The TCR originated in a man aged 45-65 years who had recovered from COVID-19. The specimen sequenced was peripheral blood. CDR3 region: CASSLAGATNEQFF. CDR3 coding DNA: TGTGCCAGCAGCCTAGCGGGAGCAACGAATGAGCAGTTCTTC.